The 8 T cell receptor beta chains in this list originate from one sample, sequenced in a study of T-cell reconstitution after alpha-beta-depleted transplantation in children. The TCRbeta library incorporated unique molecular identifiers. MiXCR, run by TCRdb on the PCR reads, gives a single entry per CDR3 protein. The table includes hundreds of thousands of distinct CDR3 sequences, 10% to 15% detected once. The sequencing here drew on PBMCs, mostly from graft donor cells, taken 360 days after TCRalphabeta/CD19-depleted stem cell transplant. Receptor source: a male patient under 18 who had a stem cell transplant for acute myeloid leukemia, so the T cells may come from the graft donor.

The table lists this clonotype with many counts. The V and J genes are TRBV9 and TRBJ2-1; TRBD2 matches 8 bases. The CDR3 length is 15 residues. CDR1 is SGDLS, CDR2 YYNGEE, per germline. Unmatched junction bases numbered 5, after V lost 1 base and J lost 5 bases. The CDR3 sequence is CASSVSREGHNEQFF. The DNA of the CDR3 is TGTGCCAGCAGCGTATCACGGGAGGGCCACAATGAGCAGTTCTTC.

This clonotype showed up just a few times. The chain recombines TRBV7-8 with TRBJ2-2, with D possibly matching TRBD1 (5 bases). V lost 5 bases and J lost 5, with 18 bases in between. Per the germline V gene, CDR1 is SGHVS and CDR2 is FQNEAQ. The CDR3 is made up of 16 amino acids. CDR3 amino acids: CASSHPWAGNTGELFF. The CDR3 DNA reads TGTGCCAGCAGCCATCCCTGGGCAGGGAATACCGGGGAGCTGTTTTTT.

This clonotype was picked up many times. V is TRBV28 and J is TRBJ2-1; D remains ambiguous. V gave up 7 bases and J gave up 4 bases, with 17 bases separating them. The CDR3 contains 15 residues. Germline lookup yields CDR1 MDHEN and CDR2 SYDVKM. The DNA of the CDR3 is TGTGCCAGCAAGCTAACATCGCCTTCTTACAATGAGCAGTTCTTC. This encodes CASKLTSPSYNEQFF.

This clonotype has more than one count but fewer than ten. V gene TRBV29-1 combines with J gene TRBJ2-5; possible D gene TRBD2, 7 bases. With 6 bases removed from V and 7 bases from J, the gap between germline ends came to 18 bases. In germline, CDR1 is SQVTM, CDR2 ANQGSEA. The CDR3 is 13 amino acids. In nucleotides, the CDR3 is TGCAGCGTCCCGGCGGGGGCTTTGGGGACCCAGTACTTC. Protein: CSVPAGALGTQYF.

This clonotype was observed a few times. The chain is built from TRBV5-1 and TRBJ2-7; weak D call: TRBD1 (6 bases). Deletions cut 5 bases from V and 2 bases from J, with 11 bases between. CDR3 length: 13 amino acids. CDR1 is SGHRS and CDR2 is YFSETQ in the germline V gene. In nucleotides, the CDR3 is TGCGCCAGCAGGTGGGACAACGCCTACGAGCAGTACTTC. The encoded protein is CASRWDNAYEQYF.

A few counts support this clonotype. The rearrangement links TRBV27 to TRBJ2-7, with 10 bases lining up with TRBD2. The CDR3 consists of 16 residues. The J segment lost 5 bases and the V segment lost 4 bases, leaving 11 bases of the junction unmatched. The germline gives CDR1 MNHEY, CDR2 SMNVEV (reference sequence). CDR3: CASSSSSGSFAHEQYF. Here the CDR3 DNA reads TGTGCCAGCAGTTCCTCTAGCGGGAGTTTCGCCCACGAGCAGTACTTC.

This clonotype was seen a few times. V usage is TRBV29-1 and J usage is TRBJ2-7, with 9 bases fitting TRBD1. The CDR3 contains 13 residues. V lost 7 bases and J lost 6; bases outside the gene matches: 10. The germline V gene has CDR1 SQVTM and CDR2 ANQGSEA. The CDR3 sequence is CSAGTGSFGEQYF. CDR3 DNA: TGCAGCGCCGGGACAGGGTCGTTTGGCGAGCAGTACTTC.

This chain uses TRBV12-3 or TRBV12-4 with TRBJ2-1, with 8 positions matching TRBD2. Unmatched junction bases numbered 2, after V lost 7 bases and J lost 0 bases. CDR3 length equals 14 residues. The DNA for the CDR3 is TGTGCCAGCAAAAGCGGGAGCTCCTACAATGAGCAGTTCTTC. Translated, it gives CASKSGSSYNEQFF.